The 26 T cell receptor beta chains reported below all come from one sample, sequenced in a study of CD8 T cells in ankylosing spondylitis. One entry per CDR3 protein results from TCRdb running MiXCR on the 5' RACE reads. The table has about 190,000 distinct CDR3 sequences, 10% to 15% seen once. The sequencing input was blood, either unsorted or a sorted T cell fraction (not recorded which). Receptors were obtained from a female donor with ankylosing spondylitis or in good health (not recorded which).

The gene calls are TRBV30 and TRBJ1-1; D gene ambiguous. This CDR3 region has 12 residues. Deletions cut 5 bases from V and 6 bases from J, with 13 bases between. CDR1 and CDR2 from the germline V gene are GTSNPN and SVGIG (reference sequence). The CDR3 DNA reads as TGTGCCTGGGGCAGGTCGGCCGCTGAAGCTTTCTTT. This sequence encodes CAWGRSAAEAFF.

The V gene is TRBV5-6, the J gene TRBJ2-1, with 12 bases matching TRBD2. V was pared by 9 bases and J by 7 bases, with 11 bases of the junction left unmatched. From germline, CDR1 is SGHDT and CDR2 YYEEEE. CDR3 length: 15 amino acids. CDR3 DNA sequence: TGTGCCACCTTTCTAGCGGGAGGGCCGCAAAATGAGCAGTTCTTC. Translating gives CATFLAGGPQNEQFF.

This clonotype has a count of ten or more. The V gene is TRBV12-3 or TRBV12-4, the J gene TRBJ1-3, with 7 nucleotides matching TRBD1. The CDR3 extends over 16 amino acids. V gave up 6 bases and J gave up 1 base; unmatched junction bases: 9. DNA for the CDR3: TGTGCCAGCAGGGCCCCAGGGGGGAGATCTGGAAACACCATATATTTT. Its translation is CASRAPGGRSGNTIYF.

This clonotype was recorded at least ten times. This chain joins TRBV20-1 and TRBJ2-1; D uncertain. Germline CDR1 and CDR2: DFQATT and SNEGSKA (reference sequence). V dropped 2 bases and J dropped 6 bases, with 8 bases sitting between them. The CDR3 contains 12 residues. DNA of the CDR3: TGCAGTGCTAGACGGGCGTTCAATGAGCAGTTCTTC. This gives the protein CSARRAFNEQFF.

The table lists this clonotype with many counts. The chain combines TRBV5-1 with TRBJ1-3; TRBD1 might be the D (5 bases). The CDR3 is 16 amino acids. Germline-derived CDR1 and CDR2 are SGHRS and YFSETQ. Trimming left V 3 bases short and J 0 bases short, with 13 bases between. The CDR3 here is CASSSQVTSSGNTIYF. The CDR3 DNA reads as TGCGCCAGCAGCTCACAGGTTACTAGCTCTGGAAACACCATATATTTT.

This clonotype has just a few counts. J is TRBJ2-1 and V is TRBV29-1; no clear D gene. The V end lost 6 bases, the J end lost 0 bases, and 12 bases lay between the germline ends. The CDR3 has 14 amino acids. CDR1 is SQVTM and CDR2 is ANQGSEA in the germline V gene. CDR3 protein: CSVPYSSSYNEQFF. The CDR3 nucleotides read TGCAGCGTACCCTACAGTAGCTCCTACAATGAGCAGTTCTTC.

For this clonotype: A read error may explain this, as a much larger clone is one base away. The chain combines TRBV20-1 with TRBJ2-1; D is tentatively TRBD1 or TRBD2 (6 bases each). The ends were cut back, 4 bases at V and 9 bases at J, with 10 bases in the middle. Germline CDR1 reads DFQATT; CDR2 reads SNEGSKA (reference sequence). The CDR3 contains 11 residues. The CDR3 region is CSAKGEAEQFF. The CDR3 DNA reads TGCAGTGCTAAGGGGGAGGCTGAGCAGTTCTTC.

The sample holds many counts of this clonotype. The chain combines TRBV4-3 with TRBJ2-3; D remains unclear. Trimming cost V 0 bases and J 3 bases, with 10 bases left between them. This CDR3 is 15 amino acids long. Per the germline V gene, CDR1 is LGHNA and CDR2 is YSLEER. CDR3 in amino acids: CASSQEWVVTDTQYF. The CDR3 DNA follows: TGCGCCAGCAGCCAAGAATGGGTAGTGACAGATACGCAGTATTTT.

For this clonotype: This could be a read error, since a much larger clone is one nucleotide away. The CDR3 sequence is CASSSRGSGEKLLF. The CDR3, as DNA: TGCGCCAGCAGTTCCAGGGGATCGGGTGAAAAACTGCTTTTT. The genes are TRBV5-1 and TRBJ1-4, with D tentatively TRBD1 (6 bases). Looked up from germline, CDR1 is SGHRS and CDR2 is YFSETQ. CDR3 length equals 14 residues.

This clonotype was counted at least ten times. The chain combines TRBV29-1 with TRBJ2-2, with TRBD1 matching 7 bases. This CDR3 contains 14 residues. Germline trimming cut 3 bases from V and 8 bases from J; bases unmatched to any gene: 9. Germline CDR1 is SQVTM and CDR2 is ANQGSEA. The CDR3 region has the DNA TGCAGCGTTGATATAACCACAGGGGCTGGGGAGCTGTTTTTT. Translated, it gives CSVDITTGAGELFF.

This clonotype was seen repeatedly, ten times or more. The rearrangement links TRBV12-3 or TRBV12-4 to TRBJ1-4, with unresolved D. This CDR3 contains 14 residues. The V and J ends lost 2 bases and 0 bases respectively, with 4 bases between them. The CDR3 region is CASSLSATNEKLFF. The CDR3 region has the DNA TGTGCCAGCAGTTTAAGCGCAACTAATGAAAAACTGTTTTTT.

V and J are TRBV24-1 and TRBJ1-2; the D is unclear. This CDR3 is 14 amino acids long. Germline CDR1 is KGHDR and CDR2 is SFDVKD. V dropped 1 base and J dropped 0 bases, with 5 bases sitting between them. CDR3 DNA sequence: TGTGCCACCAGTGATTTCAGGTCTAACTATGGCTACACCTTC. As protein: CATSDFRSNYGYTF.

This clonotype was seen at least ten times. The chain combines TRBV24-1 with TRBJ2-5, with D tentatively TRBD2 (5 bases). Germline CDR1 KGHDR, CDR2 SFDVKD. CDR3 size: 17 residues. Trimming cost V 1 base and J 6 bases, with 20 bases left between them. The CDR3 bases are TGTGCCACCAGTGATTTCACCGACCGTGATAGCGTTCAGACCCAGTACTTC. Translation: CATSDFTDRDSVQTQYF.

The chain joins TRBV7-9 to TRBJ1-1, with 7 bases matching TRBD1. The CDR3 loop spans 15 amino acids. Germline values: CDR1 SEHNR, CDR2 FQNEAQ (reference sequence). Trimming took 4 bases from V and 3 from J; bases not matched to a gene: 8. CDR3 protein: CASSSAGRGYTEAFF. Written as DNA, the CDR3 is TGTGCCAGCAGCTCTGCTGGCAGGGGGTACACTGAAGCTTTCTTT.

The chain carries TRBV3-1 and TRBJ1-2; 8 positions match TRBD1. Looked up from germline, CDR1 is LGHDT and CDR2 is YNNKEL (reference sequence). This CDR3 has 15 residues. Trimming at V came to 5 bases and at J to 0 bases, leaving 5 bases not matched to a gene. This CDR3 reads CASSSGQGANYGYTF. For the CDR3, the DNA is TGTGCCAGCAGCTCTGGACAGGGCGCTAACTATGGCTACACCTTC.

The chain has TRBV3-1 and TRBJ1-1, with D unclear. CDR1 is LGHDT and CDR2 is YNNKEL in the germline V gene (reference sequence). Trimming left V 0 bases short and J 10 bases short, with 9 bases between. The CDR3 has 12 amino acids. The CDR3 nucleotides read TGTGCCAGCAGCCAAGACGAGGCTTCAGCTTTCTTT. It is translated as CASSQDEASAFF.

This clonotype was observed many times. The J gene is TRBJ2-4, the V gene TRBV5-5; D is undetermined. V was trimmed by 2 bases and J by 3 bases, leaving 12 bases between them. CDR1 and CDR2 (germline): SGHKS, YYEKEE (reference sequence). The length of the CDR3 is 15 residues. CDR3 in DNA: TGTGCCAGCAGCTTACTAAGGTCGGGCAAAAACATTCAGTACTTC. This codes for CASSLLRSGKNIQYF.

A remark on this clonotype: Given a much more abundant clone one base away, this may be a read error. The V call is TRBV20-1, the J call TRBJ2-7; 11 bases are shared with TRBD2. Germline CDR1 and CDR2: DFQATT and SNEGSKA (reference sequence). The CDR3 spans 11 residues. In DNA form, the CDR3 reads TGCAGTCCCGGGACTAGCGGCGAGCGGTACTTC. Its protein is CSPGTSGERYF.

The gene calls are TRBV7-2 and TRBJ2-5; 9 bases align to TRBD1. With V trimmed by 5 bases and J by 5 bases, 9 bases remained unmatched. The CDR3 length is 15 residues. Germline-derived CDR1 and CDR2 are SGHTA and FQGNSA. The CDR3 reads CASSAVQGAGETQYF. The DNA for the CDR3 is TGTGCCAGCAGCGCCGTACAGGGGGCTGGGGAGACCCAGTACTTC.

This clonotype was seen many times. The rearrangement joins TRBV9 to TRBJ1-3, with a possible D match to TRBD1 (5 bases). This CDR3 comprises 14 residues. Germline V gene lookup returns CDR1 SGDLS and CDR2 YYNGEE. The V end lost 0 bases, the J end lost 5 bases, and 9 bases lay between the germline ends. The CDR3 loop is CASSVEGRRNTIYF. Written as DNA, the CDR3 is TGTGCCAGCAGCGTAGAGGGGAGGAGAAACACCATATATTTT.

This clonotype has a count of ten or more. The chain joins TRBV4-3 to TRBJ1-2, with a tentative D call TRBD1 (5 bases). Germline assignment: CDR1 LGHNA and CDR2 YSLEER. Trimming cost V 1 base and J 2 bases, with 20 bases left between them. This CDR3 region has 18 residues. The CDR3 is CASSQGISGDRRNYGYTF. In nucleotides, the CDR3 is TGCGCCAGCAGCCAAGGGATCAGTGGGGACCGACGGAACTATGGCTACACCTTC.

This clonotype was observed a few times. This chain links TRBV6-2 or TRBV6-3 with TRBJ1-5; D might be TRBD1 (5 bases). CDR1 is MNHEY and CDR2 is SVGEGT in the germline V gene. V was clipped by 3 bases and J by 4 bases, with 10 bases between them. The CDR3 extends over 14 amino acids. The CDR3 DNA is TGTGCCAGCAGTTATCTCGACAGAAATCAGCCCCAGCATTTT. This gives the protein CASSYLDRNQPQHF.

This clonotype was picked up many times. The chain is built from TRBV29-1 and TRBJ2-1; 9 positions match TRBD2. The germline gives CDR1 SQVTM, CDR2 ANQGSEA. There are 14 residues in the CDR3. For the CDR3, the DNA is TGCACCGTACCGCTAGCGGGAAGATACAATGAGCAGTTCTTC. It encodes CTVPLAGRYNEQFF.

This rearrangement joins TRBV11-2 to TRBJ2-4, with 7 nucleotides matching TRBD2. Germline values: CDR1 SGHAT, CDR2 FQNNGV. Trimming at V came to 5 bases and at J to 0 bases, leaving 16 bases not matched to a gene. The CDR3 covers 19 residues. Here the CDR3 reads CASSPRPTSRGLAKNIQYF. The CDR3 nucleotides read TGTGCCAGCAGCCCCCGCCCGACTAGCAGAGGTTTAGCCAAAAACATTCAGTACTTC. Full variable domain (rest looked up from reference TRBV11-2 and TRBJ2-4): EAGVAQSPRYKIIEKRQSVAFWCNPISGHATLYWYQQILGQGPKLLIQFQNNGVVDDSQLPKDRFSAERLKGVDSTLKIQPAKLEDSAVYLCASSPRPTSRGLAKNIQYFGAGTRLSVL.

This clonotype was counted ten times or more. The chain is built from TRBV18 and TRBJ2-1; 8 bases match TRBD2. The CDR3 spans 13 residues. The junction had 8 bases not matched to a gene; V was cut back by 9 bases and J by 7 bases. Germline values: CDR1 KGHSH, CDR2 LQKENI. The CDR3 bases are TGTGCCAGTTCTCCGGGAGGGGGAAATGAGCAGTTCTTC. It codes for CASSPGGGNEQFF.

This clonotype was counted ten times or more. The chain links TRBV5-6 to TRBJ1-4, with TRBD1 identical over 7 bases. V shed 4 bases and J 6 bases; nucleotides not matched to a gene: 9. This CDR3 contains 15 residues. Germline loops: CDR1 SGHDT, CDR2 YYEEEE. CDR3 sequence reads: CASSPGTARHEKLFF. CDR3 DNA: TGTGCCAGCAGCCCGGGGACAGCAAGGCATGAAAAACTGTTTTTT.